This is a list of T cell receptor beta chains from one sample in a study of cytomegalovirus exposure and HLA in healthy donors. Measured with immunoSEQ multiplex PCR; TCRdb has only the in-frame clones, and not every one. The listing records more than 40,000 clones. Sample: PBMCs. The receptors originated from a woman between 40 and 55 years old in good health and CMV-seronegative. Each CDR3 is given without its conserved first and last residue. Each record gives: CDR3 protein, V gene, J gene.

ASSYAQDRGGNEQF	TRBV6-6	TRBJ2-1
SVALEGRQPQH	TRBV29-1	TRBJ1-5
ASSKGGDTEAF	TRBV6-1	TRBJ1-1
ASSPGSSSGANVLT	TRBV7-3	TRBJ2-6
ASSPPLTGGEKY	TRBV18	TRBJ2-7
ASSYQSGLAGYEQY	TRBV5-6	TRBJ2-7
ASTGIADLSYNEQF	TRBV30	TRBJ2-1
ASSFLSRGWEQY	TRBV5-6	TRBJ2-7
ASSQGLANYNEQF	TRBV5-6	TRBJ2-1
ASSSIAQGEGRPQH	TRBV6-5	TRBJ1-5
ASSAGTSGGALY	TRBV7-2	TRBJ2-5
ASSQPDRGQTEAF	TRBV4-3	TRBJ1-1
ASSRDRAADLPNYTQY	TRBV19	TRBJ2-3
ASSSGPNSYEQY	TRBV9	TRBJ2-7
ASSLTGSGASGNTIY	TRBV18	TRBJ1-3
ASSADIYSYEQY	TRBV9	TRBJ2-7
ASSWTSGSEQF	TRBV13	TRBJ2-1
ASSLAGLAGETQY	TRBV5-4	TRBJ2-3
ASSRGQGDTGELF	TRBV11-1	TRBJ2-2
SVADGTDTQY	TRBV29-1	TRBJ2-3
ASRPPGQGLTAF	TRBV28	TRBJ1-1
ASSSGVYRVHTEAF	TRBV27	TRBJ1-1
ASSHGTRTSTANTGELF	TRBV4-2	TRBJ2-2
ASRTTGYGYT	TRBV19	TRBJ1-2
ASRPDSFEAF	TRBV5-1	TRBJ1-1
ASSLYPQGGGYT	TRBV27	TRBJ1-2
ASSPSGQENTEAF	TRBV7-9	TRBJ1-1
ASSLDRGGYNQPQH	TRBV2	TRBJ1-5
ASSSPAVLRGGYT	TRBV6-6	TRBJ1-2
ASSSTGCRVVGNQPQH	TRBV5-7	TRBJ1-5
ASSLARENSPLH	TRBV5-8	TRBJ1-6
AIAPGDSYEQY	TRBV10-3	TRBJ2-7
ASEGQPDSEQF	TRBV5-1	TRBJ2-1
ASGTGTAPYEQY	TRBV2	TRBJ2-7
ASSAYLTYEQY	TRBV19	TRBJ2-7
ASSLPGGLQPQH	TRBV7-8	TRBJ1-5
ASSYSRGQTEAF	TRBV6-5	TRBJ1-1
ASSLRDKGHEAF	TRBV7-8	TRBJ1-1
SVLTPRGDF	TRBV29-1	TRBJ1-1
ASSFRGGEDTQY	TRBV5-1	TRBJ2-3
ASSLYPGLSDNEQF	TRBV5-1	TRBJ2-1
ASSQDREYTDTQY	TRBV14	TRBJ2-3
ASSENPPTSGSYEQY	TRBV5-1	TRBJ2-7
ASSPRGGGYT	TRBV18	TRBJ1-2
ASSSYRFANTGELF	TRBV7-9	TRBJ2-2
ATRPGTLETQY	TRBV5-1	TRBJ2-5
ASSAYTGELF	TRBV9	TRBJ2-2
ASSQGGPSNTEAF	TRBV4-3	TRBJ1-1
ATPTDSGTYGYT	TRBV28	TRBJ1-2
ASSLSWGGNNQPQH	TRBV5-6	TRBJ1-5
ASSIHRGGEQY	TRBV19	TRBJ2-7
ASSQGDRGRTNEKLF	TRBV4-1	TRBJ1-4
ASSPNRSPGYGYT	TRBV4-3	TRBJ1-2
ASSEGSSSSYNSPLH	TRBV6-1	TRBJ1-6
ASSLVLGARVKTEAF	TRBV7-2	TRBJ1-1
ASSPPSETQY	TRBV18	TRBJ2-5
ASRVKEGGYT	TRBV5-1	TRBJ1-2